This TCR beta chain was profiled in a study of cytomegalovirus exposure and HLA in healthy donors. Trimming left V 3 bases short and J 13 bases short, with 13 bases between. Germline assignment: CDR1 SGHDT and CDR2 YYEEEE. This CDR3 spans 11 amino acids. Turning to this clone: Its antigen is currently unknown.

Study-level findings and limits: Rare TCR sequences predominated, though certain public TCRs were found in many donors.

Only in-frame clones appear in the TCRdb table, and some are missing; sequencing was by immunoSEQ multiplex PCR. This table holds about 240,000 clones, around 88% found once. Sequencing was performed on PBMCs. The V and J genes are TRBV5-6 and TRBJ1-2, with D possibly matching TRBD1 (5 bases). This clonotype originated in a woman aged 25 to 39 in good health and CMV-seropositive. The CDR3: CASSSDSLSTF. The CDR3 DNA follows: TGTGCCAGCAGCTCCGACAGTCTCTCCACCTTC.